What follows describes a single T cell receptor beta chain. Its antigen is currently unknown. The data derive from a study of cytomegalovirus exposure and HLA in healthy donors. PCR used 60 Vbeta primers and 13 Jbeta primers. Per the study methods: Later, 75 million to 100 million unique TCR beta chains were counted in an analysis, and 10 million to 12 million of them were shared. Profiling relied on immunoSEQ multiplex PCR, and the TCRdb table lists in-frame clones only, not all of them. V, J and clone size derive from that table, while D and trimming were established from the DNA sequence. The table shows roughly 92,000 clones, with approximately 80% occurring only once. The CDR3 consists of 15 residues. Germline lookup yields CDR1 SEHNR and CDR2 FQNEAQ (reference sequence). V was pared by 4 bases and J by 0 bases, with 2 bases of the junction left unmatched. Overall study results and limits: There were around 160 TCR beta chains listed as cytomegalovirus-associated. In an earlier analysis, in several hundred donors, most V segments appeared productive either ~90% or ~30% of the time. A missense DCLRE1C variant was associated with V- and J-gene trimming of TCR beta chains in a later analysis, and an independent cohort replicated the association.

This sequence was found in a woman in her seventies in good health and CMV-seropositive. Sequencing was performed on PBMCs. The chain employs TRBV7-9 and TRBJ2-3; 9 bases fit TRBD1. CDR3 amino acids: CASSYGQGSTDTQYF. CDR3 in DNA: TGTGCCAGCAGCTACGGACAGGGGAGCACAGATACGCAGTATTTT.